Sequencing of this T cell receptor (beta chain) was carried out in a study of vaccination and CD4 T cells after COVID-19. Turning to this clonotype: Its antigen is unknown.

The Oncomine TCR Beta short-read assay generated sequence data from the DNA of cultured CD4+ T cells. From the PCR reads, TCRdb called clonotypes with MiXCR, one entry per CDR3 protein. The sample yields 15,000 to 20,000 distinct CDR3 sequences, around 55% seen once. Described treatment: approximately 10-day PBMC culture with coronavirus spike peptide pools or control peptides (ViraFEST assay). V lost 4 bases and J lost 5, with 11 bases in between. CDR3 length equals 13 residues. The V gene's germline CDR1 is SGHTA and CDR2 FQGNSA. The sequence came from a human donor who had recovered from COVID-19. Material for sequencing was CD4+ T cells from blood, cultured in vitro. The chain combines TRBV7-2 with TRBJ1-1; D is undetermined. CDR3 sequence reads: CASSSGRATEAFF. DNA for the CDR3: TGTGCCAGCAGCTCGGGCCGCGCAACTGAAGCTTTCTTT.